What follows is one TCR beta chain and its context. Its specificity is not known. The sample is drawn from a study of response to subunit inactivated influenza vaccine. From the RT-PCR reads, TCRdb called clonotypes with MiXCR, one entry per CDR3 protein. The sample contains under 550,000 distinct CDR3 sequences, 6% to 9% of which appear only once. This CDR3 region has 15 residues. Trimming took off 3 bases at V and 4 bases at J, with 15 bases between the two ends. CDR1 MGHRA and CDR2 YSYEKL come from the germline V gene. Points from the study as a whole: The authors suggested that few new T cells are recruited per seasonal influenza vaccination.

The rearrangement links TRBV4-1 to TRBJ1-2, with D possibly matching TRBD1 (6 bases). Sequenced here: PBMCs from blood, sampled about 24 months after vaccination. The TCR sequence derives from a man aged 45 to 70 who received an inactivated influenza vaccine. The DNA of the CDR3 is TGCGCCAGCAGCCAGACGACAGGTACCCTCTATGGCTACACCTTC. Translated: CASSQTTGTLYGYTF.